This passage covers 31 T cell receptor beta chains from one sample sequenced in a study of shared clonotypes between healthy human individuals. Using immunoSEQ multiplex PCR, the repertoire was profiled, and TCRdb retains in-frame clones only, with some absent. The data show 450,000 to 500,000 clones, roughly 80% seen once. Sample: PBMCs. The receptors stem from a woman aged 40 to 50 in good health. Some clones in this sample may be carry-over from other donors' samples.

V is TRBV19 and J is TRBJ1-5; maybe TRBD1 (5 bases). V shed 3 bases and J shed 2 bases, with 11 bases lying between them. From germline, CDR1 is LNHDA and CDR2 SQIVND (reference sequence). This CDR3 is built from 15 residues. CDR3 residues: CASSISRGGNQPQHF. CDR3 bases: TGTGCCAGTAGTATTTCTCGGGGGGGCAATCAGCCCCAGCATTTT.

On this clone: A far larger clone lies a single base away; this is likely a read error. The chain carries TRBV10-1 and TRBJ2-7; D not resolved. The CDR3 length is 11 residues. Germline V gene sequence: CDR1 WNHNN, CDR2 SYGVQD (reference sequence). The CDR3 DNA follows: TGCGCCAGCCAAGGAAGCGACGATCAGTACTTC. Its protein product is CASQGSDDQYF.

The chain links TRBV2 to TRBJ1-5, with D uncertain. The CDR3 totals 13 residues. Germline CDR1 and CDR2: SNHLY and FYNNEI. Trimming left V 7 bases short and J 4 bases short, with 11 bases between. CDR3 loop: CASTRGRNQPQHF. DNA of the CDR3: TGTGCCAGCACTAGAGGGAGGAATCAGCCCCAGCATTTT.

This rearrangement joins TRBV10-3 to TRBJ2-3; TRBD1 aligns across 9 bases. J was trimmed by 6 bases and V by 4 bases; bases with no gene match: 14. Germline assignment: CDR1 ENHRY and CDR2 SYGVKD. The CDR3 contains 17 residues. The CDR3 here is CAISGPRGDRAYDTQYF. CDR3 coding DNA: TGTGCCATCAGTGGCCCCAGGGGGGACAGGGCGTACGATACGCAGTATTTT.

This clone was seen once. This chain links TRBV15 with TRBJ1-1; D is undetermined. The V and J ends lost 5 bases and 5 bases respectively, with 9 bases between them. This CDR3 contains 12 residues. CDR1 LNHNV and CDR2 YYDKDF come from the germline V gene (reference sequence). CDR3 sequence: CATSDAWTEAFF. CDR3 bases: TGTGCCACCAGCGATGCCTGGACTGAAGCTTTCTTT.

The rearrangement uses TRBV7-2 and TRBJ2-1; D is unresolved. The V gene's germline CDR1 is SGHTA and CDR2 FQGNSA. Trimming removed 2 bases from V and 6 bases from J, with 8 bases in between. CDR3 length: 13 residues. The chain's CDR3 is CASSLQLLNEQFF. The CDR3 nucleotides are TGTGCCAGCAGCTTACAACTCCTCAATGAGCAGTTCTTC.

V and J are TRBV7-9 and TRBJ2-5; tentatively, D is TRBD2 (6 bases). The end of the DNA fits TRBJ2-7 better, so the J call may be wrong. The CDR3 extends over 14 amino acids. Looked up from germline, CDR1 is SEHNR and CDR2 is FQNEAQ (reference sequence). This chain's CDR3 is CASSLPDYSYEQYF. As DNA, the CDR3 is TGTGCCAGCAGCTTACCGGACTACTCCTACGAGCAGTACTTC.

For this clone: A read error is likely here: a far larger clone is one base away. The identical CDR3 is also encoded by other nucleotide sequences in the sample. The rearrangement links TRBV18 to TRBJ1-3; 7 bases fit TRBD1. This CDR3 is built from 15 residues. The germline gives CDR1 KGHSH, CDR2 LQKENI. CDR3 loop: CASSPDRRTGNTIYF. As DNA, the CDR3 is TGTGCCAGCTCACCGGACAGGCGGACTGGAAACACAATATATTTT.

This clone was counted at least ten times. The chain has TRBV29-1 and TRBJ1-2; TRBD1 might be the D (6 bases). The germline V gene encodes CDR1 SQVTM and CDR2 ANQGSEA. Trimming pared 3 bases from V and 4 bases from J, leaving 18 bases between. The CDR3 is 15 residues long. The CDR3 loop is CSVDVARGSGYGYTF. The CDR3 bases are TGCAGCGTTGACGTTGCCAGGGGAAGTGGCTATGGCTACACCTTC.

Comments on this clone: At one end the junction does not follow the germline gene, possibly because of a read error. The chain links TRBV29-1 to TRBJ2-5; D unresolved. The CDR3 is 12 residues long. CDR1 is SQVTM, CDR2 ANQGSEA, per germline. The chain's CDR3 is CGVEEVRETQYF. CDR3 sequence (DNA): TGCGGCGTTGAAGAGGTGCGGGAGACCCAGTACTTC.

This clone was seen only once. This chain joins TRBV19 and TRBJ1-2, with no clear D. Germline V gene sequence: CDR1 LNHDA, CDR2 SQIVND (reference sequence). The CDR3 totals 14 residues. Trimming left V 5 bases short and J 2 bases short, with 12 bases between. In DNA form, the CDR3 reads TGTGCCAGTAGTCGTGGCAGCTTAAACTATGGCTACACCTTC. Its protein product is CASSRGSLNYGYTF.

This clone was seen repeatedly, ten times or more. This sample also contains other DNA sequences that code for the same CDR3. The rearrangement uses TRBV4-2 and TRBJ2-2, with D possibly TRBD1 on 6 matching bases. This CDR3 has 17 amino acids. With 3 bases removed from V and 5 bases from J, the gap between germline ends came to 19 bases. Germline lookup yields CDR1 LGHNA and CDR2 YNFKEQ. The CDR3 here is CASSQARAGQNTGELFF. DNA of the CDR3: TGTGCCAGCAGCCAGGCACGGGCAGGACAGAATACCGGGGAGCTGTTTTTT.

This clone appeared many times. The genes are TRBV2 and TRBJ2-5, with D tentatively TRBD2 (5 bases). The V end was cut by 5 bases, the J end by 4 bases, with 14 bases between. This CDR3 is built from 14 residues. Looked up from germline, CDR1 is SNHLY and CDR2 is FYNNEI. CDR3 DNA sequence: TGTGCCAGCAGTCCCCGGGTAGAGGGAGAGACCCAGTACTTC. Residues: CASSPRVEGETQYF.

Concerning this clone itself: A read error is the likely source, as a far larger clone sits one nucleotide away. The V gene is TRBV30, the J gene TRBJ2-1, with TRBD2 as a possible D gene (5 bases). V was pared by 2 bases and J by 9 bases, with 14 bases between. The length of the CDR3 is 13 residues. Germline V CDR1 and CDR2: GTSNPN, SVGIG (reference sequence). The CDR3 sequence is CAWSSLTRGEQFF. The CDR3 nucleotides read TGTGCCTGGAGTAGTCTTACCCGGGGTGAGCAGTTCTTC.

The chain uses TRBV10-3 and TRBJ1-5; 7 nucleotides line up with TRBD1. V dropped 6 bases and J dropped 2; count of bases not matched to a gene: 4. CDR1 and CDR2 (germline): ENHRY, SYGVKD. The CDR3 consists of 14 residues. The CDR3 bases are TGTGCCATCAGCCCAGGGGGGCGCAATCAGCCCCAGCATTTT. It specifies CAISPGGRNQPQHF.

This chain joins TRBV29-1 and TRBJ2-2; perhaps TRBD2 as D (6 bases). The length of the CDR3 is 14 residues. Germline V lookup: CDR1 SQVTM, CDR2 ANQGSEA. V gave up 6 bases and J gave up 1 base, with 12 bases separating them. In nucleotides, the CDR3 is TGCAGCGTGGCCAGCGGGCTGAACACCGGGGAGCTGTTTTTT. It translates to CSVASGLNTGELFF.

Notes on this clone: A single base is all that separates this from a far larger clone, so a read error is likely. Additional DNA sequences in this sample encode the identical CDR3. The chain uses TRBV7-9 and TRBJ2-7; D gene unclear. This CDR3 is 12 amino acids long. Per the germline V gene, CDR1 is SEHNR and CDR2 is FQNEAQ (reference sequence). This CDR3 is CASSLGSYEQYF. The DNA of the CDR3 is TGTGCCAGTAGCTTAGGGTCCTACGAGCAGTACTTC.

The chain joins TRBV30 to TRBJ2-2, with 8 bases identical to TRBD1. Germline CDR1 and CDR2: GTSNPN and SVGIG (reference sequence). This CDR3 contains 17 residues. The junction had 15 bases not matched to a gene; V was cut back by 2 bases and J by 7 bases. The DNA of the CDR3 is TGTGCCTGGAGTTCGGGCAGGGGGCTCCAAATCGACGGGGAGCTGTTTTTT. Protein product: CAWSSGRGLQIDGELFF.

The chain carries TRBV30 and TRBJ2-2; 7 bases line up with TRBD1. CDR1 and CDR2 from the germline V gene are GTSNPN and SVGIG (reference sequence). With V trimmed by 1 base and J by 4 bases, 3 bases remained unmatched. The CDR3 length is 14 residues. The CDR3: CAWSEGASTGELFF. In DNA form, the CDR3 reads TGTGCCTGGAGTGAGGGGGCGAGCACCGGGGAGCTGTTTTTT.

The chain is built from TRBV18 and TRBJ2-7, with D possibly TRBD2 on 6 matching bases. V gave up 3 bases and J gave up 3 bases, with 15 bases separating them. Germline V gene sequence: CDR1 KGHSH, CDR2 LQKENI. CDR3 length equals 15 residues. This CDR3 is CASSPPSRGDYEQYF. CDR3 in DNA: TGTGCCAGCTCACCCCCTTCGCGGGGCGACTACGAGCAGTACTTC. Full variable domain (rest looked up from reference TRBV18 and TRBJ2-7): NAGVMQNPRHLVRRRGQEARLRCSPMKGHSHVYWYRQLPEEGLKFMVYLQKENIIDESGMPKERFSAEFPKEGPSILRIQQVVRGDSAAYFCASSPPSRGDYEQYFGPGTRLTVT.

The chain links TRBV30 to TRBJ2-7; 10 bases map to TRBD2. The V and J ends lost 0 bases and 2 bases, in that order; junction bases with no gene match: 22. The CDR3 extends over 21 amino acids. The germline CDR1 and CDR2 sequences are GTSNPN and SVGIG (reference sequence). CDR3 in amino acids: CAWSVNVLAGRGLPFPYEQYF. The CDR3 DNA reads TGTGCCTGGAGTGTAAACGTACTAGCGGGGAGGGGGCTACCCTTCCCCTACGAGCAGTACTTC. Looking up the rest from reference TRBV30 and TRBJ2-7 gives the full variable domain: SQTIHQWPATLVQPVGSPLSLECTVEGTSNPNLYWYRQAAGRGLQLLFYSVGIGQISSEVPQNLSASRPQDRQFILSSKKLLLSDSGFYLCAWSVNVLAGRGLPFPYEQYFGPGTRLTVT.

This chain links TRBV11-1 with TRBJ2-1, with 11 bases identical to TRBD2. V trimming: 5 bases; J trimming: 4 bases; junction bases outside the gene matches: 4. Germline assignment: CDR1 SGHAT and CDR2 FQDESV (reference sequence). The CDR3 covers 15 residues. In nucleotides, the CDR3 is TGTGCCAGCAGCGTAACTAGCGGGAGTTACAATGAGCAGTTCTTC. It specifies CASSVTSGSYNEQFF.

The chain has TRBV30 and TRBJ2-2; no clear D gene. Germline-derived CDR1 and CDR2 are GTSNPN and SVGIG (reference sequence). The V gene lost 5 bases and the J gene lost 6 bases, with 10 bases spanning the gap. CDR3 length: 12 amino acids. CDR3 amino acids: CAWPRVPGELFF. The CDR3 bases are TGTGCCTGGCCGAGAGTCCCCGGGGAGCTGTTTTTT.

The CDR3 DNA sequence: TGTGCCAGCAGTTTTAGCCCCCTGGGGACTAGCGGGAGGGATGAGCAGTTCTTC. It translates to CASSFSPLGTSGRDEQFF. The chain recombines TRBV27 with TRBJ2-1; 16 positions match TRBD2. V shed 3 bases, J shed 8 bases, and the junction held 10 bases outside the gene matches. Germline V CDR1 and CDR2: MNHEY, SMNVEV (reference sequence). CDR3 length: 18 amino acids.

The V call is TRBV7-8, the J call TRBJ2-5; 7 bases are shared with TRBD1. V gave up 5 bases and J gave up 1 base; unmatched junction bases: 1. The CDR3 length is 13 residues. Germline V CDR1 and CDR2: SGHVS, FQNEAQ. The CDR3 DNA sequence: TGTGCCAGCAGCGGGACAGCCCAAGAGACCCAGTACTTC. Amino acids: CASSGTAQETQYF. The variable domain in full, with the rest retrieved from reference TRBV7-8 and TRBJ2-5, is GAGVSQSPRYKVAKRGQDVALRCDPISGHVSLFWYQQALGQGPEFLTYFQNEAQLDKSGLPSDRFFAERPEGSVSTLKIQRTQQEDSAVYLCASSGTAQETQYFGPGTRLLVL.

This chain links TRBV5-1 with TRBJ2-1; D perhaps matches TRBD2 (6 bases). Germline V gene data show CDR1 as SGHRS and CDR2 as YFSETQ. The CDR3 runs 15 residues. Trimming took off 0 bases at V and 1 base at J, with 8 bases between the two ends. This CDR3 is CASSLDGTSYNEQFF. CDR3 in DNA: TGCGCCAGCAGCTTGGATGGGACTTCCTACAATGAGCAGTTCTTC.

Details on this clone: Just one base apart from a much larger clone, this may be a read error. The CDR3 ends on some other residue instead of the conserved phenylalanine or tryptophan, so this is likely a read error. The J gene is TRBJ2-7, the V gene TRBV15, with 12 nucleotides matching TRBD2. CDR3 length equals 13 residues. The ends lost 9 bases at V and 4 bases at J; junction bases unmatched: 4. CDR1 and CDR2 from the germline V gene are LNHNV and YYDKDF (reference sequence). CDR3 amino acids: CATRTSGRYEQYL. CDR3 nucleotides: TGTGCCACACGCACTAGCGGGAGGTACGAGCAGTACTTA.

The CDR3 bases are TGTGCCAGCAGTTTACCCCCGGGACCGCAGTTCTTC. It codes for CASSLPPGPQFF. The rearrangement links TRBV27 to TRBJ2-1; possibly TRBD1 or TRBD2 for D (5 bases each). CDR1 MNHEY and CDR2 SMNVEV come from the germline V gene (reference sequence). V lost 2 bases, J lost 12 bases, and 11 bases lay in between. This CDR3 is 12 amino acids long.

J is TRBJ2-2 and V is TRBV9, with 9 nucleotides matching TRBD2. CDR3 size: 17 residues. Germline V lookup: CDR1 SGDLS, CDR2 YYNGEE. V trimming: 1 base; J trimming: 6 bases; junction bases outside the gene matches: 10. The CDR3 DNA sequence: TGTGCCAGCAGCGTAAGGACTAGCGCTTTAAGTGCCGGGGAGCTGTTTTTT. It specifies CASSVRTSALSAGELFF.

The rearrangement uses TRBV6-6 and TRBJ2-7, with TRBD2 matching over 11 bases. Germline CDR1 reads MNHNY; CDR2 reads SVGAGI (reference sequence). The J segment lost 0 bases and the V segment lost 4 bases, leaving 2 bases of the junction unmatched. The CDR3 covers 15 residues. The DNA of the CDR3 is TGTGCCAGCAGTTCGACTAGCGGGGCCTCCTACGAGCAGTACTTC. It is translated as CASSSTSGASYEQYF.

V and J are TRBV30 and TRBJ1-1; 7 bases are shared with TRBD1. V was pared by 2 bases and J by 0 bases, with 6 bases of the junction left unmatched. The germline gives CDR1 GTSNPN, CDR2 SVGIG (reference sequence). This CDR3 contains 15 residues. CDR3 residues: CAWSLQGSLNTEAFF. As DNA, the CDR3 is TGTGCCTGGAGTCTACAGGGGAGCTTGAACACTGAAGCTTTCTTT.